This T cell receptor (beta chain) was sequenced during a study of shared clonotypes between healthy human individuals. Study-wide background: Participating donors consisted of a couple of women and a few men aged 18 to 49.

Naive CD8 cells lacked CD45RO, underwent positive selection for CCR7 and left out terminally differentiated effector memory CD45RA+ cells. Each cell subset's genomic DNA was divided evenly among several immunoSEQ plates. The data were produced by immunoSEQ multiplex PCR, yet TCRdb's version contains in-frame clones alone and is incomplete. The sample lists nearly 2 million clones, approximately 94% occurring once. Germline lookup yields CDR1 MNHEY and CDR2 SMNVEV (reference sequence). The V end was cut by 5 bases, the J end by 8 bases, with 19 bases between. The CDR3 has 15 residues. The sequencing input was naive CD8+ T cells sorted from blood. This chain joins TRBV27 and TRBJ2-1; D ambiguous. The origin of this receptor is a man between 18 and 35 years old in good health. In nucleotides, the CDR3 is TGTGCCAGCAGTCCGCAGACGAGGTATAAGGATGAGCAGTTCTTC. Translated, it gives CASSPQTRYKDEQFF.